A single T cell receptor (beta chain) is shown here with its context. Measured with immunoSEQ multiplex PCR; TCRdb has only the in-frame clones, and not every one. The sample contains roughly 5,000 clones, around 77% of which appear only once. The entry originates in a study of immune evolution from preneoplasia to lung adenocarcinoma. The CDR3 sequence is 16 residues long. Germline V gene lookup returns CDR1 SGHDN and CDR2 FVKESK. The V and J ends lost 4 bases and 3 bases respectively, with 16 bases between them. This sequence was found in a person aged 60-79 years with lung adenocarcinoma. Material for sequencing was FFPE minimally invasive lung adenocarcinoma tissue. The chain recombines TRBV14 with TRBJ2-1; D is unresolved. The CDR3 loop is CASSLSSGPNYNEQFF. CDR3 nucleotide sequence: TGTGCCAGCAGCCTCTCCTCTGGACCAAACTACAATGAGCAGTTCTTC.